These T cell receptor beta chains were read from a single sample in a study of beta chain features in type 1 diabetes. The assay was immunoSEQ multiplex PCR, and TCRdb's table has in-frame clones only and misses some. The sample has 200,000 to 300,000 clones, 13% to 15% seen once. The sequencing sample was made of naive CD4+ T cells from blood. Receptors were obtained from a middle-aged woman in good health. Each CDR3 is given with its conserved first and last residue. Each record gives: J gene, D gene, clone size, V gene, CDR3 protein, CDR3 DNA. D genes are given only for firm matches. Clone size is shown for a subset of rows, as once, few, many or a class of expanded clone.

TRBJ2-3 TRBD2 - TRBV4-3 CASSQESPGLQRGGRDTQYF TGCGCCAGCAGCCAAGAAAGCCCCGGTCTCCAGCGGGGGGGCCGAGATACGCAGTATTTT
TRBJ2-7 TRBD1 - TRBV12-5 CASGVQGNRQYF TGTGCTAGTGGGGTACAGGGGAATAGGCAGTACTTC
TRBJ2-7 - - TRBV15 CATSRGGVEQYF TGTGCCACCAGCAGAGGGGGAGTCGAGCAGTACTTC
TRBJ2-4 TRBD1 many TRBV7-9 CASSSTGGKNIQYF TGTGCCAGCAGCTCCACAGGGGGCAAAAACATTCAGTACTTC
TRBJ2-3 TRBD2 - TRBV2 CAGGYGGNTDTQYF TGTGCCGGAGGATACGGGGGGAACACAGATACGCAGTATTTT
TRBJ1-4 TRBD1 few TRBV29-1 CSVDDRGTNEKLFF TGCAGCGTCGATGACAGGGGAACTAATGAAAAACTGTTTTTT
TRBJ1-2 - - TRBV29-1 CSVTTGQPPLKQYGYTF TGCAGCGTTACTACCGGACAGCCCCCACTGAAGCAGTATGGCTACACCTTC
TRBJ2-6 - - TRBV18 CASSPRVEGANVLTF TGTGCCAGCTCACCCCGGGTAGAAGGGGCCAACGTCCTGACTTTC
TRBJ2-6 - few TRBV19 CASSIDGSVTGANVLTF TGTGCCAGTAGTATAGATGGGAGCGTGACTGGGGCCAACGTCCTGACTTTC
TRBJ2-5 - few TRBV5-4 CASSLGNSVKETQYF TGTGCCAGCAGCTTGGGAAATAGCGTAAAGGAGACCCAGTACTTC
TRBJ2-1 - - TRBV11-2 CASSAQYFHNEQFF TGTGCCAGCAGCGCTCAGTATTTCCACAATGAGCAGTTCTTC
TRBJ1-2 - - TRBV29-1 CSGGVEYGYTF TGCAGCGGGGGAGTGGAGTATGGCTACACCTTC
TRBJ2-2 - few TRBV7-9 CASSLATGGTGELFF TGTGCCAGCAGCTTAGCAACAGGAGGGACCGGGGAGCTGTTTTTT
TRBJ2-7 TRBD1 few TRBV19 CASLGTGEGEQYF TGTGCCAGTCTCGGGACAGGGGAAGGCGAGCAGTACTTC
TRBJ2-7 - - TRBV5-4 CASSFNGYEQYF TGTGCCAGCAGCTTTAACGGCTACGAGCAGTACTTC
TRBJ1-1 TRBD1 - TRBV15 CATSRGTGGKWTEAFF TGTGCCACCAGCAGAGGGACAGGGGGCAAGTGGACTGAAGCTTTCTTT
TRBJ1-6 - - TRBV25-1 CANSEFGGDNSPLHF TGTGCCAACAGTGAATTCGGGGGTGATAATTCACCCCTCCACTTT
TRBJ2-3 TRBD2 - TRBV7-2 CASSSPSALAGGPTDTQYF TGTGCCAGCAGCTCCCCGAGCGCACTAGCGGGGGGGCCCACAGATACGCAGTATTTT
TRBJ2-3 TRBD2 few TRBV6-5 CASSYSGLAGGDTQYF TGTGCCAGCAGTTACTCGGGGCTAGCGGGGGGAGATACGCAGTATTTT
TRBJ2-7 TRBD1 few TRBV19 CASSIRQGGGYEQYF TGTGCCAGTAGTATACGACAGGGTGGAGGCTACGAGCAGTACTTC
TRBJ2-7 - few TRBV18 CASSPQLREQYF TGTGCCAGCTCACCACAACTACGAGAGCAGTACTTC
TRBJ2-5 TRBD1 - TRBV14 CASSYLQGARETQYF TGTGCCAGCAGCTATCTACAGGGGGCAAGGGAGACCCAGTACTTC
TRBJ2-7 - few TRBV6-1 CASSPKRVEQYF TGTGCCAGCAGCCCAAAGAGGGTCGAGCAGTACTTC
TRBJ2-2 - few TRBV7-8 CASSVLQGRTGELFF TGTGCCAGCAGCGTCCTACAGGGGAGGACCGGGGAGCTGTTTTTT
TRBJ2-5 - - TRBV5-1 CASQPSLETVETQYF TGCGCCAGCCAACCTAGTCTGGAGACGGTAGAGACCCAGTACTTC
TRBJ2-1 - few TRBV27 CASSLQGGNNEQFF TGTGCCAGCAGTTTACAGGGAGGAAACAATGAGCAGTTCTTC
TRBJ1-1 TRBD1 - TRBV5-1 CASSPTGQEEAFF TGCGCCAGCAGCCCTACTGGACAGGAAGAAGCTTTCTTT
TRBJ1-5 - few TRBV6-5 CASSYSSTPSNQPQHF TGTGCCAGCAGTTACTCGAGTACCCCCTCCAATCAGCCCCAGCATTTT
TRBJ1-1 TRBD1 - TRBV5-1 CASSSQGDTEAFF TGCGCCAGCAGCTCACAGGGGGACACTGAAGCTTTCTTT
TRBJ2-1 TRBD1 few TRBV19 CASSLHRGRGAVYNEQFF TGTGCCAGTAGTCTCCACAGGGGGCGTGGGGCCGTCTACAATGAGCAGTTCTTC
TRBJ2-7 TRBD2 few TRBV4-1 CASSQAGAGAGEQYF TGCGCCAGCAGCCAAGCTGGGGCGGGAGCGGGGGAGCAGTACTTC
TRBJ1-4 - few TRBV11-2 CASKAGGGEKLFF TGTGCCAGCAAGGCAGGAGGTGGCGAAAAACTGTTTTTT
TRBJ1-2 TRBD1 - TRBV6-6 CASSYDRGTNYGYTF TGTGCCAGCAGTTACGACAGGGGGACTAACTATGGCTACACCTTC
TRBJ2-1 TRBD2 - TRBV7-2 CASSLIHGGAFNYEQFF TGTGCCAGCAGCTTAATCCACGGGGGGGCTTTCAATTATGAGCAGTTCTTC
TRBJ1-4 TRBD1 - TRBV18 CASSPNRDRDEKLFF TGTGCCAGCTCACCAAACCGGGACAGGGATGAAAAACTGTTTTTT
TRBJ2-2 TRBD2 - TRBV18 CASSPVMLAVNTGELFF TGTGCCAGCTCACCGGTAATGCTAGCGGTGAACACCGGGGAGCTGTTTTTT
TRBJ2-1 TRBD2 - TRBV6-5 CASSRKAGGYNEQFF TGTGCCAGCAGTCGAAAAGCGGGGGGCTACAATGAGCAGTTCTTC